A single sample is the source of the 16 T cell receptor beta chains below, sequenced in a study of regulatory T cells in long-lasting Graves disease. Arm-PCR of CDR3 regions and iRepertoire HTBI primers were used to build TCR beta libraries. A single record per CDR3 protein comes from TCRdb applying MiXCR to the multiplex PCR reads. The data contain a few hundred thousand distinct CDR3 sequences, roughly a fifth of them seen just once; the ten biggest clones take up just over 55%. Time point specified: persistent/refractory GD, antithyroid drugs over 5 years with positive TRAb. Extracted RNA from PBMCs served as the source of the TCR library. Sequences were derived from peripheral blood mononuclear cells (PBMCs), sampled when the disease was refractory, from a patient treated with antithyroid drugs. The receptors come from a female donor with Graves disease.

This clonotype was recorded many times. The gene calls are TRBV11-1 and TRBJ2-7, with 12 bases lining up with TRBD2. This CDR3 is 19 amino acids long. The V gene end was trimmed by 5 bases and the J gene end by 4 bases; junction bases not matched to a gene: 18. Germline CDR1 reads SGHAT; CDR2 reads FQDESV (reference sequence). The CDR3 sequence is CASSPLHLAGGPSRYEQYF. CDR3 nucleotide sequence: TGTGCCAGCAGCCCTCTCCACCTAGCGGGAGGGCCATCGAGGTACGAGCAGTACTTC.

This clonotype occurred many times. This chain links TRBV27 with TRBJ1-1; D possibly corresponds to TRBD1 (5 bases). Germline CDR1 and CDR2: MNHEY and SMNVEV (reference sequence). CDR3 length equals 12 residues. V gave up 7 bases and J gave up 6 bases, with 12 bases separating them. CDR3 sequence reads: CASKSWGAEAFF. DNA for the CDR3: TGTGCCAGCAAATCCTGGGGGGCTGAAGCTTTCTTT.

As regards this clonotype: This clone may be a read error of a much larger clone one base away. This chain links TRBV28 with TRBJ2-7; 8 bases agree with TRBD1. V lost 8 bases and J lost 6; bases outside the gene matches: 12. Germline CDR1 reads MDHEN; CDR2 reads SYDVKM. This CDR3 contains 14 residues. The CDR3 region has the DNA TGTGCCAGCGGTCATCCGGGACAGGTTAGCGAGCAGTACTTC. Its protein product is CASGHPGQVSEQYF. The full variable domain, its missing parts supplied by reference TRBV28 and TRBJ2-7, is DVKVTQSSRYLVKRTGEKVFLECVQDMDHENMFWYRQDPGLGLRLIYFSYDVKMKEKGDIPEGYSVSREKKERFSLILESASTNQTSMYLCASGHPGQVSEQYFGPGTRLTVT.

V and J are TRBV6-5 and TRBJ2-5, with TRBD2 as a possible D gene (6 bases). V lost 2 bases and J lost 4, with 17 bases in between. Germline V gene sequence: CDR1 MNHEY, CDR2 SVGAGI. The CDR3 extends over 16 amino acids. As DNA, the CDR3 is TGTGCCAGCAGTTACGCGGCGGGAAGCGCAGTAGAGACCCAGTACTTC. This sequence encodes CASSYAAGSAVETQYF.

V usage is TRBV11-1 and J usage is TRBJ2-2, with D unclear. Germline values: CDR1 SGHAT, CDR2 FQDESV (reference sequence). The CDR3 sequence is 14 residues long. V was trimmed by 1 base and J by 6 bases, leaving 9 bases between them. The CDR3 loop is CASSLGFPPGELFF. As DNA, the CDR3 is TGTGCCAGCAGCTTAGGTTTCCCGCCCGGGGAGCTGTTTTTT.

Written as DNA, the CDR3 is TGTGCCAGCAGTTTACCCCTTTGGGGGGCGGGCGGGGAGCTGTTTTTT. Protein sequence: CASSLPLWGAGGELFF. The chain is built from TRBV28 and TRBJ2-2; D could derive from TRBD1 or TRBD2 (6 bases each). The CDR3 sequence is 16 residues long. Germline lookup yields CDR1 MDHEN and CDR2 SYDVKM. V was trimmed by 2 bases and J by 7 bases, leaving 17 bases between them.

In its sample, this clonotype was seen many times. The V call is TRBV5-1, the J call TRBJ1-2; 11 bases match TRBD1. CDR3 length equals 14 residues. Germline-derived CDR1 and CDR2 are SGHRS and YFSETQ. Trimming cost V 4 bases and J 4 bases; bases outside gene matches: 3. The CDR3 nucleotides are TGCGCCAGCAGCCCGGGACAGGGGGGCTATGGCTACACCTTC. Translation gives CASSPGQGGYGYTF. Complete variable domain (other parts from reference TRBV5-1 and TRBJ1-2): KAGVTQTPRYLIKTRGQQVTLSCSPISGHRSVSWYQQTPGQGLQFLFEYFSETQRNKGNFPGRFSGRQFSNSRSEMNVSTLELGDSALYLCASSPGQGGYGYTFGSGTRLTVV.

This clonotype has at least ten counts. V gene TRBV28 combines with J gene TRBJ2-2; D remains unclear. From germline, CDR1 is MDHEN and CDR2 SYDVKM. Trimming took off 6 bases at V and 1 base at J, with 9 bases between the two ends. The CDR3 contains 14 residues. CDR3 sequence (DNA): TGTGCCAGCAGCCGTGACTTGAACACCGGGGAGCTGTTTTTT. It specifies CASSRDLNTGELFF.

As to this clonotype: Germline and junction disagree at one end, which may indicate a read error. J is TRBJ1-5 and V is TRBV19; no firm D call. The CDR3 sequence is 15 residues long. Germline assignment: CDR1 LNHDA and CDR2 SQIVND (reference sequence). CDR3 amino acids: CASSIEANLNQPQRF. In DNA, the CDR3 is TGTGCCAGTAGTATTGAAGCAAACCTCAATCAGCCCCAGCGTTTT.

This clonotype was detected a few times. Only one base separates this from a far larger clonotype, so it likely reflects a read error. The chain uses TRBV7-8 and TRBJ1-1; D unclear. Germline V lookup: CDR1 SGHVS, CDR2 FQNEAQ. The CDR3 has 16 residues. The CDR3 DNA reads TGTGCCAGCAGCTTAGGAGGGCAGTTGGAGAACACTGAAGCTCTCTTT. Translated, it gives CASSLGGQLENTEALF.

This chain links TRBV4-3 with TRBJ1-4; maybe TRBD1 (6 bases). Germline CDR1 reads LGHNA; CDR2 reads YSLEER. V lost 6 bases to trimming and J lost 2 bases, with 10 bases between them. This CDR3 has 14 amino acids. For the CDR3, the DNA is TGCGCCAGCAGTTACCAGGGGACTAATGAAAAACTGTTTTTT. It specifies CASSYQGTNEKLFF.

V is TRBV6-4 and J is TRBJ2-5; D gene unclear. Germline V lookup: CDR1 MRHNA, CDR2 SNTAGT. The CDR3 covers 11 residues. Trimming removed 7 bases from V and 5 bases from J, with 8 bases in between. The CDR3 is CASNERETQYF. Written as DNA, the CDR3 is TGTGCCAGCAATGAGAGGGAGACCCAGTACTTC.

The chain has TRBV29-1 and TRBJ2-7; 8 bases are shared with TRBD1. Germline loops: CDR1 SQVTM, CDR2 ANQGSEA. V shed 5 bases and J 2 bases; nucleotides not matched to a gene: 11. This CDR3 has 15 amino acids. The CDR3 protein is CSVRNQGAGTYEQYF. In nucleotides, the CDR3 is TGCAGCGTTCGGAACCAGGGGGCAGGGACCTACGAGCAGTACTTC.

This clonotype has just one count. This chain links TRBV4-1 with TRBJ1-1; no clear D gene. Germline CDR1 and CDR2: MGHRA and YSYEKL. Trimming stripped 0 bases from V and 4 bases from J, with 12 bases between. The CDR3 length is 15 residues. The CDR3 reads CASSQEDGSATEAFF. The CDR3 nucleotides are TGCGCCAGCAGCCAAGAAGATGGAAGTGCCACTGAAGCTTTCTTT.

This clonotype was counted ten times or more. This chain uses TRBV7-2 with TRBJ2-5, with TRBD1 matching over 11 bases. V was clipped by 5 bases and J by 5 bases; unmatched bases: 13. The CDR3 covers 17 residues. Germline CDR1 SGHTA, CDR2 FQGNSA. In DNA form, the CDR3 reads TGTGCCAGCAGCGCGGGGACAGGGGGTATGAGAGAGGAGACCCAGTACTTC. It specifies CASSAGTGGMREETQYF.

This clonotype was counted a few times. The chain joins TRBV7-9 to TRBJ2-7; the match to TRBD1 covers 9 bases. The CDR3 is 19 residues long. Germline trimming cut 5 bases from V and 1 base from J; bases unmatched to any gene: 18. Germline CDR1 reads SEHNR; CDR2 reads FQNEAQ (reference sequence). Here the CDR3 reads CASSSHRGRLEGRSYEQYF. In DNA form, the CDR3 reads TGTGCCAGCAGCAGCCACAGGGGGCGATTGGAGGGAAGGTCCTACGAGCAGTACTTC.